This passage covers 18 T cell receptor beta chains from one sample sequenced in a study of CD8 T cells in Susac syndrome. An amount of RNA that ranged from roughly 0.5 to 1 ug was reverse transcribed with random hexamers. One entry per CDR3 protein results from TCRdb running MiXCR on the immunoSEQ multiplex PCR reads. This sample has some 260,000 distinct CDR3 sequences, with about 85% found just once. The material sequenced was CD8+ T cells from PBMCs. All receptors come from a human donor with multiple sclerosis.

This clonotype was counted a few times. CDR3 sequence reads: CASSSWVTMEQYF. CDR3 nucleotides: TGTGCCAGCAGCTCTTGGGTGACGATGGAGCAGTACTTC. The chain couples TRBV5-4 to TRBJ2-7, with no clear D. The CDR3 extends over 13 amino acids. V was trimmed by 3 bases and J by 7 bases, leaving 14 bases between them. Germline V gene data show CDR1 as SGHNT and CDR2 as YYREEE (reference sequence).

This clonotype was seen only a few times. The chain carries TRBV7-9 and TRBJ2-1; D assignment may be TRBD1 or TRBD2 (5 bases each). Trimming left V 4 bases short and J 9 bases short, with 10 bases between. The CDR3 length is 12 residues. Germline V CDR1 and CDR2: SEHNR, FQNEAQ (reference sequence). The CDR3 loop is CASSSGAFEQFF. The CDR3, as DNA: TGTGCCAGCAGCTCCGGGGCATTTGAGCAGTTCTTC.

J is TRBJ2-5 and V is TRBV6-2 or TRBV6-3, with TRBD1 identical over 7 bases. The trim removed 6 bases at V and 4 bases at J, leaving 2 bases unmatched. This CDR3 comprises 12 residues. Germline values: CDR1 MNHEY, CDR2 SVGEGT. The CDR3 spells CASRAGGETQYF. CDR3 nucleotide sequence: TGTGCCAGCAGGGCAGGGGGAGAGACCCAGTACTTC.

The CDR3: CASSIVPGSVQPQHF. CDR3 sequence (DNA): TGTGCCAGTAGTATCGTACCGGGATCCGTTCAGCCCCAGCATTTT. The chain carries TRBV19 and TRBJ1-5; no reliable D call. Germline V gene sequence: CDR1 LNHDA, CDR2 SQIVND (reference sequence). Trimming stripped 3 bases from V and 6 bases from J, with 15 bases between. The CDR3 has 15 residues.

The chain combines TRBV20-1 with TRBJ2-3; the match to TRBD2 covers 8 bases. Germline V gives CDR1 DFQATT, CDR2 SNEGSKA (reference sequence). The junction had 8 bases not matched to a gene; V was cut back by 3 bases and J by 3 bases. The CDR3 is 15 amino acids. The CDR3 DNA reads TGCAGTGCTAGCCCCCGGGGGGGGAAGACAGATACGCAGTATTTT. It translates to CSASPRGGKTDTQYF.

The chain links TRBV27 to TRBJ1-1; 7 bases map to TRBD1. The CDR3 length is 13 residues. CDR1 and CDR2 (germline): MNHEY, SMNVEV (reference sequence). V was pared by 3 bases and J by 5 bases, with 3 bases of the junction left unmatched. The CDR3 DNA reads TGTGCCAGCAGTTTTGTACAGGGGACTGAAGCTTTCTTT. Translating gives CASSFVQGTEAFF.

The chain uses TRBV19 and TRBJ2-3, with D possibly matching TRBD1 (5 bases). V was shortened by 5 bases and J by 6 bases, with 21 bases between the two germline ends. The V gene's germline CDR1 is LNHDA and CDR2 SQIVND (reference sequence). The CDR3 runs to 16 residues. The CDR3 here is CASSFSSRVLRDTQYF. The DNA for the CDR3 is TGTGCCAGTAGTTTCTCTTCCAGGGTCCTTAGGGATACGCAGTATTTT.

The V and J genes are TRBV27 and TRBJ1-2; no reliable D call. CDR1 and CDR2 from the germline V gene are MNHEY and SMNVEV (reference sequence). V was trimmed by 2 bases and J by 3 bases, leaving 10 bases between them. The CDR3 runs to 14 residues. The CDR3 sequence: CASSLIGSDYGYTF. The CDR3 DNA is TGTGCCAGCAGTTTAATCGGATCCGACTATGGCTACACCTTC.

The J gene is TRBJ2-1, the V gene TRBV29-1; D ambiguous. Looked up from germline, CDR1 is SQVTM and CDR2 is ANQGSEA. The V and J ends lost 7 bases and 4 bases respectively, with 17 bases between them. CDR3 length: 14 amino acids. CDR3 nucleotide sequence: TGCAGCGCGGCCCGTATCGGGTTTTACAATGAGCAGTTCTTC. Protein: CSAARIGFYNEQFF.

This chain uses TRBV20-1 with TRBJ1-2; no clear D. Germline V gene sequence: CDR1 DFQATT, CDR2 SNEGSKA (reference sequence). The length of the CDR3 is 15 residues. V was trimmed by 0 bases and J by 5 bases, leaving 16 bases between them. This CDR3 reads CSARDYRVAGYGYTF. Here the CDR3 DNA reads TGCAGTGCTAGAGATTACCGGGTGGCAGGATATGGCTACACCTTC.

The chain couples TRBV7-8 to TRBJ2-7; 9 bases are a match to TRBD2. The CDR3 is made up of 16 amino acids. Germline V CDR1 and CDR2: SGHVS, FQNEAQ. J was trimmed by 4 bases and V by 5 bases; bases with no gene match: 12. CDR3 region: CASSPWEREVFYEQYF. The CDR3 DNA follows: TGTGCCAGCAGCCCTTGGGAGCGGGAGGTCTTTTACGAGCAGTACTTC.

The V gene is TRBV2, the J gene TRBJ2-7, with 9 bases fitting TRBD1. The CDR3 extends over 16 amino acids. Germline lookup yields CDR1 SNHLY and CDR2 FYNNEI. J gave up 4 bases and V 7 bases, and 14 bases lay outside the gene matches. For the CDR3, the DNA is TGTGCCAGCAAACAGCTCCTCGGGACAGGGTCGTACGAGCAGTACTTC. It codes for CASKQLLGTGSYEQYF.

The chain links TRBV12-3 or TRBV12-4 to TRBJ2-2, with a tentative D call TRBD2 (5 bases). This CDR3 spans 13 amino acids. The ends were cut back, 6 bases at V and 5 bases at J, with 10 bases in the middle. Here the CDR3 DNA reads TGTGCCAGCAGCGGACTGGGAACCGGGGAGCTGTTTTTT. Protein product: CASSGLGTGELFF.

This clonotype was recorded once. The chain uses TRBV21-1 and TRBJ2-3; the table's D call, TRBD1, was not checked against the DNA. TRBV21-1 is recorded as a pseudogene. The CDR3 is 18 residues long. The CDR3 here is CASSKEGLLYRGTDTQYF. The CDR3 coding sequence is TGTGCCAGCAGCAAAGAAGGCCTTTTGTACAGGGGCACAGATACGCAGTATTTT.

The chain is built from TRBV27 and TRBJ1-1; D might be TRBD1 (6 bases). The V end lost 3 bases, the J end lost 4 bases, and 12 bases lay between the germline ends. The germline V gene has CDR1 MNHEY and CDR2 SMNVEV (reference sequence). This CDR3 has 14 amino acids. CDR3 loop: CASSFSGAGTEAFF. The CDR3 nucleotides read TGTGCCAGCAGTTTTTCGGGGGCAGGCACTGAAGCTTTCTTT.

The chain is built from TRBV24-1 and TRBJ2-7, with 9 nucleotides matching TRBD1. V dropped 5 bases and J dropped 3; count of bases not matched to a gene: 4. The CDR3 sequence is 14 residues long. The germline V gene encodes CDR1 KGHDR and CDR2 SFDVKD. In nucleotides, the CDR3 is TGTGCCACCAGTGCTCCGGGACAGGGCTACGAGCAGTACTTC. Translation gives CATSAPGQGYEQYF.

This clonotype came up a few times. V is TRBV5-4 and J is TRBJ1-4, with a tentative D call TRBD1 (6 bases). Germline V gene sequence: CDR1 SGHNT, CDR2 YYREEE (reference sequence). CDR3 length equals 15 residues. Trimming stripped 1 base from V and 2 bases from J, with 9 bases between. This CDR3 reads CASSLWTDTNEKLFF. The CDR3 region has the DNA TGTGCCAGCAGCTTGTGGACAGATACTAATGAAAAACTGTTTTTT.

The V and J genes are TRBV4-1 and TRBJ1-2; D is perhaps TRBD1 (5 bases). Trimming removed 1 base at V and 8 bases at J, with 14 bases between. Germline V lookup: CDR1 MGHRA, CDR2 YSYEKL. This CDR3 spans 14 amino acids. In DNA form, the CDR3 reads TGCGCCAGCAGCCAAGCTATCCCTTGGACAGGCTACACCTTC. Protein: CASSQAIPWTGYTF.